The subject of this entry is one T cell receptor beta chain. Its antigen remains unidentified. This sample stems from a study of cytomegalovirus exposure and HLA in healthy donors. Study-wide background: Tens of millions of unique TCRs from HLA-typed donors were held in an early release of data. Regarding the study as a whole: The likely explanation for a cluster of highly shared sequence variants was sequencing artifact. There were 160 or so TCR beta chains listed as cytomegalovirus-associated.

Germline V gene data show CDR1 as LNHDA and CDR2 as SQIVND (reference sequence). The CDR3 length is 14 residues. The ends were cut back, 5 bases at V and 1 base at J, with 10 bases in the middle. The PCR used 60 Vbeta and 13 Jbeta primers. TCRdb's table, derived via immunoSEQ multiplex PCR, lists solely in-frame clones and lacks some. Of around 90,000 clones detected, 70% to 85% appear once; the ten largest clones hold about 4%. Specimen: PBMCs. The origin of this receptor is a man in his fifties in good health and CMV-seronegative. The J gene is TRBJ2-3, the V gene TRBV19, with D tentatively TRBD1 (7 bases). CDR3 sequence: CASSDREGTDTQYF. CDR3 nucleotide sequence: TGTGCCAGTAGTGACAGGGAGGGCACAGATACGCAGTATTTT.